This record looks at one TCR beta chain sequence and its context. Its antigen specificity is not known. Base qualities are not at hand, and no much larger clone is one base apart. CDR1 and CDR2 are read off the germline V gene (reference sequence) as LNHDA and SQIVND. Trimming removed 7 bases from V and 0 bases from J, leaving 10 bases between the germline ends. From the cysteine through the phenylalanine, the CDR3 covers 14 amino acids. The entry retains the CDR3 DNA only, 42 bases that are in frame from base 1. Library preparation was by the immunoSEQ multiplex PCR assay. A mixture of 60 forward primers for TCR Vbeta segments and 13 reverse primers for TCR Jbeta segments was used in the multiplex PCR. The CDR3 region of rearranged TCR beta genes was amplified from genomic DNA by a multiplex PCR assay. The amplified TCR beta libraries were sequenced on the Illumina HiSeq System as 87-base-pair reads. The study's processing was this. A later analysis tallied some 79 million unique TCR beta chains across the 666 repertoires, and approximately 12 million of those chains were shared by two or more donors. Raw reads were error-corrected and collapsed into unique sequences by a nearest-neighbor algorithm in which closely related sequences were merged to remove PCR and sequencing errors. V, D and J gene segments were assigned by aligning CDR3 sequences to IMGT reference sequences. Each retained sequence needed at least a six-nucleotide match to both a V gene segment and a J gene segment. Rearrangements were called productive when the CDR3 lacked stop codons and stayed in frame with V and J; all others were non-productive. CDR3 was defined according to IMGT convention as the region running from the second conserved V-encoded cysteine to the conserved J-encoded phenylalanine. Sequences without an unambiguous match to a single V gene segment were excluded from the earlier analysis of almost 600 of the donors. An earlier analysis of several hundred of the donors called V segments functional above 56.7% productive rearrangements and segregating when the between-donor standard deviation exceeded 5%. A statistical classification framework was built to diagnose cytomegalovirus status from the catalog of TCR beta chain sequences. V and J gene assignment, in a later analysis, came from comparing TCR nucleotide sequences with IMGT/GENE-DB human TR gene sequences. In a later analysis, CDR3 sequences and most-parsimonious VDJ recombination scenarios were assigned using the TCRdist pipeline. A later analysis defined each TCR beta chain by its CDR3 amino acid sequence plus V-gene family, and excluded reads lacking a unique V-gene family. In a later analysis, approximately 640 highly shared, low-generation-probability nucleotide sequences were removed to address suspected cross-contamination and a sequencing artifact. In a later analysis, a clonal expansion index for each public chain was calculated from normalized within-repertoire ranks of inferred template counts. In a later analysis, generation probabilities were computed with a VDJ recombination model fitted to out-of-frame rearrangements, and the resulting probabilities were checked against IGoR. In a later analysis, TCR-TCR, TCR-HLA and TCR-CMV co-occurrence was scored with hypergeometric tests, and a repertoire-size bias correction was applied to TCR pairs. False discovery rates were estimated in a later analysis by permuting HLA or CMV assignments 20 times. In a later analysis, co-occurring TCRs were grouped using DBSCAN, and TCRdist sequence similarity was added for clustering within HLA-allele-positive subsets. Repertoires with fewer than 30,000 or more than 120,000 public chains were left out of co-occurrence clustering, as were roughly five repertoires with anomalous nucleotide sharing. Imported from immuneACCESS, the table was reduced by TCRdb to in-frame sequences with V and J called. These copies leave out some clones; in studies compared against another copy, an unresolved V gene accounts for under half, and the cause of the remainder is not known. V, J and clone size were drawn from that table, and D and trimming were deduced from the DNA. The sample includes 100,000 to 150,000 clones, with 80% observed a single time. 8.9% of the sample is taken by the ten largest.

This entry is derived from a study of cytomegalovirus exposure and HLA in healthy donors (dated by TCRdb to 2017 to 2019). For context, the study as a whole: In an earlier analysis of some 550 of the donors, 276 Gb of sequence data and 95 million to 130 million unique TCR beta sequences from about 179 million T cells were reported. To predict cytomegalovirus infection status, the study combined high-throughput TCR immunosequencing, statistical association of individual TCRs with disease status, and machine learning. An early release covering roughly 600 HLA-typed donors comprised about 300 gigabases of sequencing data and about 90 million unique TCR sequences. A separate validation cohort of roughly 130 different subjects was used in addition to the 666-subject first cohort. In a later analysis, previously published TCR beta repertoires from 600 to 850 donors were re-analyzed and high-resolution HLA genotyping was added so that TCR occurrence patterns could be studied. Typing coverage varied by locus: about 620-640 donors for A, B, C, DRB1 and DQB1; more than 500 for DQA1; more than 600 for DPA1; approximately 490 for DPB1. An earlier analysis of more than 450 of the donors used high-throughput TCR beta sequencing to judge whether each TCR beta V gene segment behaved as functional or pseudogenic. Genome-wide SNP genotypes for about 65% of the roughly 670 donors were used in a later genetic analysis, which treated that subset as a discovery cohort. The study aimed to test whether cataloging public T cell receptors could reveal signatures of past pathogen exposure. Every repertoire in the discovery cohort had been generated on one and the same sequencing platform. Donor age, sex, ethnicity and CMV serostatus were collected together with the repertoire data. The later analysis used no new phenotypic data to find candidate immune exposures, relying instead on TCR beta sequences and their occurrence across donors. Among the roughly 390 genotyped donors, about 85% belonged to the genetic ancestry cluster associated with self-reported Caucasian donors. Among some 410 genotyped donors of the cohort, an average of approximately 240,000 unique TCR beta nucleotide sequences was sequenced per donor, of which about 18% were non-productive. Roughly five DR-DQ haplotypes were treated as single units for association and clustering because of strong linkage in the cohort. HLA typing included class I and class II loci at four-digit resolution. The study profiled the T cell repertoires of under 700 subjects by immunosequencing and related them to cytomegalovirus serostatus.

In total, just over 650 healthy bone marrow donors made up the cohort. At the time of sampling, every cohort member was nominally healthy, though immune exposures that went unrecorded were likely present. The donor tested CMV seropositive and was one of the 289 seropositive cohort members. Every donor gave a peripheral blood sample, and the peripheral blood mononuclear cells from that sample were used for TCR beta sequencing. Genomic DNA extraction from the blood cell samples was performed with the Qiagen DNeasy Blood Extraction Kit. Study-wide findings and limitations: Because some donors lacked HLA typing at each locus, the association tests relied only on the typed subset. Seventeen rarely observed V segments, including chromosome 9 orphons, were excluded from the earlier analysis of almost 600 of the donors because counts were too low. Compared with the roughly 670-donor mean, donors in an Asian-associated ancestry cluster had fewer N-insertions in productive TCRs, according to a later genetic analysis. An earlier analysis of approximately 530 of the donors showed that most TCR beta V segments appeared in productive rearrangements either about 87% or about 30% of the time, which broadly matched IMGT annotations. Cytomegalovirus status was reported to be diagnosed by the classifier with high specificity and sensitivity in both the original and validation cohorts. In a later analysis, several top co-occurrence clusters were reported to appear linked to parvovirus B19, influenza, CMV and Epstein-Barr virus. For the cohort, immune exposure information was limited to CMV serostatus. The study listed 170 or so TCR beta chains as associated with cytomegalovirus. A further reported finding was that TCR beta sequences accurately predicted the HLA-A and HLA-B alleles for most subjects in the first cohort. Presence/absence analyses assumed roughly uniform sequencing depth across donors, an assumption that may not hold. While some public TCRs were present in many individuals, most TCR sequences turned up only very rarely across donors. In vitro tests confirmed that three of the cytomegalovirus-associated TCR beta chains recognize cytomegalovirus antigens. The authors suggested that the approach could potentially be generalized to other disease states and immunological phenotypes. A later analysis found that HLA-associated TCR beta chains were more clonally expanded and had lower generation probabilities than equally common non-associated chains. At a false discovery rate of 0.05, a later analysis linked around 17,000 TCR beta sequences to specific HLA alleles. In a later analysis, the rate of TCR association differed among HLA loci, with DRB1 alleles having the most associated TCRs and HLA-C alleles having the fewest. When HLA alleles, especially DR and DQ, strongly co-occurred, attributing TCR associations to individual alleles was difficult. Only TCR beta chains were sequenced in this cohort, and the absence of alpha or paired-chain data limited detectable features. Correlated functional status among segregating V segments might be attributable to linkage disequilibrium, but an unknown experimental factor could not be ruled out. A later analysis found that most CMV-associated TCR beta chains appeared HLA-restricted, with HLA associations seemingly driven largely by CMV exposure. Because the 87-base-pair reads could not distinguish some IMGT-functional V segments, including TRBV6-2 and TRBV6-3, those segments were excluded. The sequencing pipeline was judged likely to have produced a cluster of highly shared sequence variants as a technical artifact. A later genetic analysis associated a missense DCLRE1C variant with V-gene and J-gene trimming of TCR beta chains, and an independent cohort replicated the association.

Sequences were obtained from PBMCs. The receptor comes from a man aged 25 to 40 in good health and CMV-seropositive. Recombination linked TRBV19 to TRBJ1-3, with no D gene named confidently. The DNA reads TGTGCCAGTATCCCCAGGAACTCTGGAAACACCATATATTTT. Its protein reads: CASIPRNSGNTIYF.